Detailed here is one T cell receptor (beta chain). Its antigen is not identified. TCRdb reprocessed the 5' RACE reads via MiXCR and lists one record per CDR3 protein. Here the sample spans 100,000 to 150,000 distinct CDR3 sequences, roughly an eighth being singletons. The sample originates from a study of CD8 T cells in ankylosing spondylitis. The study's findings and limits: Several highly homologous variants made up a TCR beta motif, and this motif appeared characteristic of ankylosing spondylitis blood.

The sample taken for sequencing was blood, either unsorted or a sorted T cell fraction (not recorded which). The sequence came from a female donor with ankylosing spondylitis or in good health (not recorded which).

The CDR3 sequence is CASSLDSGARNSPLHF. CDR3 coding DNA: TGTGCCAGCAGCTTAGATAGCGGGGCAAGAAATTCACCCCTCCACTTT. The gene calls are TRBV11-2 and TRBJ1-6; D is perhaps TRBD1 (5 bases). Looked up from germline, CDR1 is SGHAT and CDR2 is FQNNGV. V was trimmed by 0 bases and J by 7 bases, leaving 13 bases between them. This CDR3 is 16 amino acids long.